Described below is a single T cell receptor (beta chain) sequence and its context. CDR3 length: 14 residues. Deletions cut 4 bases from V and 3 bases from J, with 10 bases between. CDR1 is SGHRS and CDR2 is YFSETQ in the germline V gene. The sample belongs to a study of blood T cell repertoires in COVID-19. Overall study: The origin of the acute and convalescent COVID-19 samples was the United States, Italy and Spain.

Original processing notes: Using reference gene primer amplification, nucleated cell counts were estimated. Some clones are missing from TCRdb's copy, which holds only in-frame ones; the method was immunoSEQ multiplex PCR. The V and J calls and clone size are taken from that table; D and trimming were inferred from the DNA. The repertoire holds around 68,000 clones, about nine tenths seen once, with about 6.6% in the top ten. The chain combines TRBV5-1 with TRBJ2-2; D may correspond to TRBD1 or TRBD2 (6 bases each). Sequences were obtained from peripheral blood. The sequence came from a man between 45 and 60 years old with active COVID-19. The CDR3 DNA reads as TGCGCCAGCAGCGTGGAGGGGGACACCGGGGAGCTGTTTTTT. Protein product: CASSVEGDTGELFF. Looking up the rest from reference TRBV5-1 and TRBJ2-2 gives the full variable domain: KAGVTQTPRYLIKTRGQQVTLSCSPISGHRSVSWYQQTPGQGLQFLFEYFSETQRNKGNFPGRFSGRQFSNSRSEMNVSTLELGDSALYLCASSVEGDTGELFFGEGSRLTVL.